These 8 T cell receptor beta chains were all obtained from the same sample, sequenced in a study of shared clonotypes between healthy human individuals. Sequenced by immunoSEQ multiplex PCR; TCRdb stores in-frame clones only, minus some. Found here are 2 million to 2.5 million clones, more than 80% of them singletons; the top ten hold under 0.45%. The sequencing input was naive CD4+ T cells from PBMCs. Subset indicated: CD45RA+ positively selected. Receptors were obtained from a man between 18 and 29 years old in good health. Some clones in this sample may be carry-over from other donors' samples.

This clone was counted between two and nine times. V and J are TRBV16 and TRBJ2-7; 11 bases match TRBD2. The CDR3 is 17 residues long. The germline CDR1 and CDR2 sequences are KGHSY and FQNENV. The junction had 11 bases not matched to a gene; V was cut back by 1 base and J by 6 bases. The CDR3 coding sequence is TGTGCCAGCAGCCAATGGGCCGTTACTAGCGGGAGTGGCGAGCAGTACTTC. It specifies CASSQWAVTSGSGEQYF.

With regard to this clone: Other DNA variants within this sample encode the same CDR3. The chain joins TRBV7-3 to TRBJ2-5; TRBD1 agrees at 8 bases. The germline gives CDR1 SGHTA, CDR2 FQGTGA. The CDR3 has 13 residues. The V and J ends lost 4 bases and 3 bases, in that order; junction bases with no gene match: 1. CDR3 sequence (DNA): TGTGCCAGCAGCTCGGACAGGGAAGAGACCCAGTACTTC. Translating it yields CASSSDREETQYF.

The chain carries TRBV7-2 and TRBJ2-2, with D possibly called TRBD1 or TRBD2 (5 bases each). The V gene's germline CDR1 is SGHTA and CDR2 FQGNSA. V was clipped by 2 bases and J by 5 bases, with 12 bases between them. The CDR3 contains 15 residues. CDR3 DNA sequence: TGTGCCAGCAGCTTAACAGGACCGGGGACCGGGGAGCTGTTTTTT. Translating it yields CASSLTGPGTGELFF.

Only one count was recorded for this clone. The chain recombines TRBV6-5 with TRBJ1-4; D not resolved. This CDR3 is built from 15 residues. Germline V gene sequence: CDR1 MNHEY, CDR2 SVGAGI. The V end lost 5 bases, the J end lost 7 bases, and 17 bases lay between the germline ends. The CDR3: CASSPRSGWGEKLFF. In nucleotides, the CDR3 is TGTGCCAGCAGTCCTCGGTCCGGATGGGGTGAAAAACTGTTTTTT.

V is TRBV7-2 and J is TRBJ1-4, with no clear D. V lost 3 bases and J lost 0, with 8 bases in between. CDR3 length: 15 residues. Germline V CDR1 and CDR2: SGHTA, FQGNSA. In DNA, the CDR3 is TGTGCCAGCAGCTTTTCGGGAACAACTAATGAAAAACTGTTTTTT. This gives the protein CASSFSGTTNEKLFF. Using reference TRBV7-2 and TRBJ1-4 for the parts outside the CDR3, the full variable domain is GAGVSQSPSNKVTEKGKDVELRCDPISGHTALYWYRQSLGQGLEFLIYFQGNSAPDKSGLPSDRFSAERTGGSVSTLTIQRTQQEDSAVYLCASSFSGTTNEKLFFGSGTQLSVL.

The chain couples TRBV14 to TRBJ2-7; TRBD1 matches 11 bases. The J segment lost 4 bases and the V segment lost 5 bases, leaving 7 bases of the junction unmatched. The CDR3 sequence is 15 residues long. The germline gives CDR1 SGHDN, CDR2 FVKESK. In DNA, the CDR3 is TGTGCCAGCAGCGGGACAGGGGGGCTCCAGTACGAGCAGTACTTC. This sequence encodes CASSGTGGLQYEQYF. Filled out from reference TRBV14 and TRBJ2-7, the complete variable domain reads EAGVTQFPSHSVIEKGQTVTLRCDPISGHDNLYWYRRVMGKEIKFLLHFVKESKQDESGMPNNRFLAERTGGTYSTLKVQPAELEDSGVYFCASSGTGGLQYEQYFGPGTRLTVT.

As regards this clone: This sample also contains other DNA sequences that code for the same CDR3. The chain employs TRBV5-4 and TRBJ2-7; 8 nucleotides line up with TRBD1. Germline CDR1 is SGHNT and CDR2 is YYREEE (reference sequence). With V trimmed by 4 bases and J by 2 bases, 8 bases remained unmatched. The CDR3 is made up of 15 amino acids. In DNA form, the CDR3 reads TGTGCCAGCAGCCTCTCGGGGACAGGTGCCTACGAGCAGTACTTC. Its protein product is CASSLSGTGAYEQYF.

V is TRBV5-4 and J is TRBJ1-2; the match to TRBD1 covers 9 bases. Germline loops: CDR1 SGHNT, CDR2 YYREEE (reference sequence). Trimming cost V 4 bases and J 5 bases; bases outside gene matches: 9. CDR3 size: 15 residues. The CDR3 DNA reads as TGTGCCAGCAGCCCCGGGACAGGGTTTCGTTATGGCTACACCTTC. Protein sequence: CASSPGTGFRYGYTF.